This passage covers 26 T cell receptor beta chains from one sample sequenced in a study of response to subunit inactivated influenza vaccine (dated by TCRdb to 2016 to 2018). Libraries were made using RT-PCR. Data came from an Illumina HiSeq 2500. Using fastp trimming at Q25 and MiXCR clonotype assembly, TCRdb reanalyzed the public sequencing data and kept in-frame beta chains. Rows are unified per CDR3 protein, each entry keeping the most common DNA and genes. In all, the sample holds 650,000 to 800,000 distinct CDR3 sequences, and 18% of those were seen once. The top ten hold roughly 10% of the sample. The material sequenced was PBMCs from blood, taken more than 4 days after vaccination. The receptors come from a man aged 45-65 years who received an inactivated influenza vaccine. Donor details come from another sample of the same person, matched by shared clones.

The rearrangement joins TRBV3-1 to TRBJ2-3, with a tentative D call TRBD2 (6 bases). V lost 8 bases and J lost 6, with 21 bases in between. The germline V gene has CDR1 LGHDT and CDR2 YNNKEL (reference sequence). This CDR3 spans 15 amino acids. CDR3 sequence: CASSHTSGSSDTQYF. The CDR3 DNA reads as TGTGCCAGCTCTCACACGTCCGGGAGTTCGGATACGCAGTATTTT.

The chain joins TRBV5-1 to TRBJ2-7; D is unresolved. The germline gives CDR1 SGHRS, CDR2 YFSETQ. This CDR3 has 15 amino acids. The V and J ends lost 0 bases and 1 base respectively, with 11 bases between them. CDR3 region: CASSLDSSRSYEQYF. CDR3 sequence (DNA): TGCGCCAGCAGCTTGGATAGTTCCCGTTCCTACGAGCAGTACTTC. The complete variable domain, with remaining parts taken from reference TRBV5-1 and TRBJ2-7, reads KAGVTQTPRYLIKTRGQQVTLSCSPISGHRSVSWYQQTPGQGLQFLFEYFSETQRNKGNFPGRFSGRQFSNSRSEMNVSTLELGDSALYLCASSLDSSRSYEQYFGPGTRLTVT.

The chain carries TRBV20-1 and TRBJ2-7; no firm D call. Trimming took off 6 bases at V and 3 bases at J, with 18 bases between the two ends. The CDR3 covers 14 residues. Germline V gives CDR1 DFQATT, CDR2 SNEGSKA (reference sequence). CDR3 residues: CSARLGSDNYEQYF. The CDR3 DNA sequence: TGCAGTGCCCGACTTGGGTCAGACAACTACGAGCAGTACTTC.

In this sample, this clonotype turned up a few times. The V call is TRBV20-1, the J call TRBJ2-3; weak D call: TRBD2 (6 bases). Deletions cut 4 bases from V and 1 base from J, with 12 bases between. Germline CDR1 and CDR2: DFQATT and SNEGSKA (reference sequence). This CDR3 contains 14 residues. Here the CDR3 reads CSAKREDRTDTQYF. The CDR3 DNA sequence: TGCAGTGCTAAGAGGGAGGACCGCACAGATACGCAGTATTTT.

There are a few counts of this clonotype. CDR3: CASSLTTPYEQYF. CDR3 coding DNA: TGTGCCAGCAGTCTAACCACCCCCTACGAGCAGTACTTC. The chain joins TRBV12-3 or TRBV12-4 to TRBJ2-7; D unresolved. The length of the CDR3 is 13 residues. The V end lost 5 bases, the J end lost 2 bases, and 10 bases lay between the germline ends.

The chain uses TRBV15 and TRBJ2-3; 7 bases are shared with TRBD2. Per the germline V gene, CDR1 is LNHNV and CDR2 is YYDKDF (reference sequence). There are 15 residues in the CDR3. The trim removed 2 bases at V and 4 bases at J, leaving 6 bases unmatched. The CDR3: CATSRYRLAADTQYF. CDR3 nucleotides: TGTGCCACCAGCAGATACAGACTAGCCGCAGATACGCAGTATTTT.

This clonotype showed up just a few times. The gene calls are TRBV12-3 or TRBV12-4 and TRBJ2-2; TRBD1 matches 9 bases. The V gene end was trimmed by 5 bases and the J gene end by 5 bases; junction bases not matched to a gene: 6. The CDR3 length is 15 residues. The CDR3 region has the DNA TGTGCCAGCAGTACCGGGACAGGGAGAACCGGGGAGCTGTTTTTT. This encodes CASSTGTGRTGELFF.

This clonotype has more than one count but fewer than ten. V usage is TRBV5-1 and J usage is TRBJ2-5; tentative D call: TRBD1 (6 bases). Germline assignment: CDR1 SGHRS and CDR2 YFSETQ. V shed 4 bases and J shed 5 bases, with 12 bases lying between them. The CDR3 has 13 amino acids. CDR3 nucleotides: TGCGCCAGCAGCCTCACAGGGTTCGAGACCCAGTACTTC. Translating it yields CASSLTGFETQYF.

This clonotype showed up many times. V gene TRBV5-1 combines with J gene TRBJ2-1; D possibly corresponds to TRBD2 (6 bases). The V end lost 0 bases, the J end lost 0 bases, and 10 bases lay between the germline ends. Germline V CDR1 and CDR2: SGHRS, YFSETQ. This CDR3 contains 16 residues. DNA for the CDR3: TGCGCCAGCAGCTTGGTTGCGGGGAGCTCCTACAATGAGCAGTTCTTC. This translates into CASSLVAGSSYNEQFF. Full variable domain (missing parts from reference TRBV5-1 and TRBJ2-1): KAGVTQTPRYLIKTRGQQVTLSCSPISGHRSVSWYQQTPGQGLQFLFEYFSETQRNKGNFPGRFSGRQFSNSRSEMNVSTLELGDSALYLCASSLVAGSSYNEQFFGPGTRLTVL.

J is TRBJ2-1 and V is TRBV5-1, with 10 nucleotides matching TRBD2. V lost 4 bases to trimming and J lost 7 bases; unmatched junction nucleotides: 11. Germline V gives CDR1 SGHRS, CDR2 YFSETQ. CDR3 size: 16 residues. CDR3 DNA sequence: TGCGCCAGCAGCCCTCGGGAGCGGGGGGGCGGAAATGAGCAGTTCTTC. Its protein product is CASSPRERGGGNEQFF.

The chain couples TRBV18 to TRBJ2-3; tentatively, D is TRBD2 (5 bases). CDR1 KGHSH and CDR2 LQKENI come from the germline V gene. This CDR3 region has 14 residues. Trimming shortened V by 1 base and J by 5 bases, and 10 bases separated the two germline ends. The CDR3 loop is CASSPLAREDTQYF. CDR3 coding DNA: TGTGCCAGCTCACCACTCGCGAGGGAAGATACGCAGTATTTT.

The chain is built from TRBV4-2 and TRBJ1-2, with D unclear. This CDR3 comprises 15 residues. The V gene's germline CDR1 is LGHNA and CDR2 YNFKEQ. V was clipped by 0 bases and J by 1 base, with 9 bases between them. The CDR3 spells CASSQDHAVNYGYTF. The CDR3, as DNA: TGTGCCAGCAGCCAAGATCATGCGGTTAACTATGGCTACACCTTC.

CDR3 nucleotides: TGTGCCAGCAGCCAAGGCCCAGGGGGCGCAGGAAACTATGGCTACACCTTC. As protein: CASSQGPGGAGNYGYTF. The V gene is TRBV4-2, the J gene TRBJ1-2, with 8 bases that match TRBD1. From germline, CDR1 is LGHNA and CDR2 YNFKEQ. The CDR3 is made up of 17 amino acids. Trimming removed 1 base from V and 2 bases from J; junction bases left unmatched: 9.

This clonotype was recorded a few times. The CDR3 DNA follows: TGCAGTGCTAGAGATCTGGGGGAGAGAGCCGGGGAGCTGTTTTTT. Protein: CSARDLGERAGELFF. V usage is TRBV20-1 and J usage is TRBJ2-2, with D perhaps assigned TRBD1 or TRBD2 (5 bases each). CDR3 size: 15 residues. CDR1 and CDR2 (germline): DFQATT, SNEGSKA (reference sequence). Trimming removed 0 bases from V and 6 bases from J, with 14 bases in between.

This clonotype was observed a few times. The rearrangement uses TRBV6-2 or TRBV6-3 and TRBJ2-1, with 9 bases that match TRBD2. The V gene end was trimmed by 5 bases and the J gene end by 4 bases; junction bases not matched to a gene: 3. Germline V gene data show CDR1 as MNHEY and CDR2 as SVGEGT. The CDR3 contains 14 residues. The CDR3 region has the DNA TGTGCCAGCAGTCCTAGCGGGGTGTACAATGAGCAGTTCTTC. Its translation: CASSPSGVYNEQFF.

The CDR3 region has the DNA TGTGCCAGCAGCGTGGGCCGGGACAGGCGATCCTACGAGCAGTACTTC. Translation: CASSVGRDRRSYEQYF. The chain has TRBV5-5 and TRBJ2-7, with TRBD1 matching 8 bases. Trimming at V came to 4 bases and at J to 1 base, leaving 10 bases not matched to a gene. The V gene's germline CDR1 is SGHKS and CDR2 YYEKEE (reference sequence). This CDR3 comprises 16 residues.

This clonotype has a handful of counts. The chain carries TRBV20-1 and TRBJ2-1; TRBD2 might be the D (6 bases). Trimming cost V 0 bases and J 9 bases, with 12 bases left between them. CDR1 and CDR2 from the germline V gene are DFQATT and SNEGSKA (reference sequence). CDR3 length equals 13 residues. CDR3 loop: CSAREMLGGEQFF. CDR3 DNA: TGCAGTGCTAGAGAAATGCTGGGAGGTGAGCAGTTCTTC.

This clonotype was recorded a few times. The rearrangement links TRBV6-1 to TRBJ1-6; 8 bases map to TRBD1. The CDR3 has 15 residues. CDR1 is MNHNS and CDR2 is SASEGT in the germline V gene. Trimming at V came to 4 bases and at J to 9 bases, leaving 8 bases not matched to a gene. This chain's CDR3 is CASSAGTGGFSPLHF. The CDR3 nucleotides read TGTGCCAGCAGTGCGGGTACAGGGGGATTTTCACCCCTCCACTTT.

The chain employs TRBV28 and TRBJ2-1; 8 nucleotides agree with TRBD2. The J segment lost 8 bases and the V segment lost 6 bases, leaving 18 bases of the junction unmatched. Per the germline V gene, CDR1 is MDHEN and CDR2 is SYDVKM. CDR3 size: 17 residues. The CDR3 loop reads CASSPVAGIIPPYEQFF. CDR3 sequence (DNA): TGTGCCAGCAGCCCTGTAGCGGGGATTATCCCCCCTTATGAGCAGTTCTTC.

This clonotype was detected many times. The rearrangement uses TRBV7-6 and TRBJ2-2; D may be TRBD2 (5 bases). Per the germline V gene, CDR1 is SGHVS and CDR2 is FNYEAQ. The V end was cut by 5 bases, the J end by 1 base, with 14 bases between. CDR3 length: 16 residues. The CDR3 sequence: CASSPEGRGNTGELFF. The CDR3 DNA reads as TGTGCCAGCAGCCCCGAAGGACGGGGGAACACCGGGGAGCTGTTTTTT.

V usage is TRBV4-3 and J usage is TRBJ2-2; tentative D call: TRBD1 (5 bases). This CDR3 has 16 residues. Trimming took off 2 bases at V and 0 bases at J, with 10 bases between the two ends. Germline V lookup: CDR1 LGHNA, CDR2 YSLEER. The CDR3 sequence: CASSQLPGTNTGELFF. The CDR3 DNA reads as TGCGCCAGCAGCCAATTACCAGGGACGAACACCGGGGAGCTGTTTTTT.

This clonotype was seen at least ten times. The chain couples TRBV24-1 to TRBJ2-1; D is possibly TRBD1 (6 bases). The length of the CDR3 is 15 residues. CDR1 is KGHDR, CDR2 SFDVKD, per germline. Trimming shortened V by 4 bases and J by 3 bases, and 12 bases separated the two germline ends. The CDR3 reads CATSEVRDNYNEQFF. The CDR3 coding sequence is TGTGCCACCAGTGAAGTCCGGGACAACTACAATGAGCAGTTCTTC.

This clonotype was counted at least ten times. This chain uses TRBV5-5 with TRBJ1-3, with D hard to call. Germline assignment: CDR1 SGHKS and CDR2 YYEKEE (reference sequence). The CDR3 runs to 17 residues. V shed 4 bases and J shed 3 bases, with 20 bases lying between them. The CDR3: CASSPAAGRASGNTIYF. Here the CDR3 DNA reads TGTGCCAGCAGCCCGGCGGCGGGCCGGGCGAGTGGAAACACCATATATTTT. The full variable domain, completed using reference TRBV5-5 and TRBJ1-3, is DAGVTQSPTHLIKTRGQQVTLRCSPISGHKSVSWYQQVLGQGPQFIFQYYEKEERGRGNFPDRFSARQFPNYSSELNVNALLLGDSALYLCASSPAAGRASGNTIYFGEGSWLTVV.

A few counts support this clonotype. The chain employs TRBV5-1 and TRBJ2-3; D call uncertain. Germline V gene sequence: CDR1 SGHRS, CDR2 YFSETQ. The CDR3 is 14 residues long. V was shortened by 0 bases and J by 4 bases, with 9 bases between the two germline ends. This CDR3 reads CASSLGFDPDTQYF. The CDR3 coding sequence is TGCGCCAGCAGCTTGGGCTTCGACCCAGATACGCAGTATTTT. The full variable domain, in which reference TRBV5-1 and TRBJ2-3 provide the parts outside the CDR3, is KAGVTQTPRYLIKTRGQQVTLSCSPISGHRSVSWYQQTPGQGLQFLFEYFSETQRNKGNFPGRFSGRQFSNSRSEMNVSTLELGDSALYLCASSLGFDPDTQYFGPGTRLTVL.

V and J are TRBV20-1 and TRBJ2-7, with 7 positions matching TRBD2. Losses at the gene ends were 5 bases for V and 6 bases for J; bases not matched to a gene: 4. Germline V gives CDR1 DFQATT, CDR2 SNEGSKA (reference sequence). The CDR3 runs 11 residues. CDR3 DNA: TGCAGTGCTTTACTAGCGAGCGAGCAGTACTTC. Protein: CSALLASEQYF.

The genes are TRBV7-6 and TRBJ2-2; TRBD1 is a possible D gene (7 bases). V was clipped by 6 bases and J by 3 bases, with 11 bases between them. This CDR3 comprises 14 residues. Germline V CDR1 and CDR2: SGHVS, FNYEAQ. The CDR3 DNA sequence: TGTGCCAGCAGTCAGGGGGGATACACCGGGGAGCTGTTTTTT. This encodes CASSQGGYTGELFF.